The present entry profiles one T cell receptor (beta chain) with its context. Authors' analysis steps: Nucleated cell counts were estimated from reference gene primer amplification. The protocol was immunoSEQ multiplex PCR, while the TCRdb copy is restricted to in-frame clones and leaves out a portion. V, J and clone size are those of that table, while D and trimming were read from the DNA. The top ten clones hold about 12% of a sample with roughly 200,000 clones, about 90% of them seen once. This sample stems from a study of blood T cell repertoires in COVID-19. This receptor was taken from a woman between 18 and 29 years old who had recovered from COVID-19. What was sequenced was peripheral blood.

For the CDR3, the DNA is TGTGCCAGCAGTAGATTCGGGACAGGCCTTTCTGGGGCCAACGTCCTGACTTTC. Amino acid sequence: CASSRFGTGLSGANVLTF. The V gene is TRBV28, the J gene TRBJ2-6; TRBD1 aligns across 8 bases. J was trimmed by 1 base and V by 5 bases; bases with no gene match: 10. The CDR3 consists of 18 residues. CDR1 and CDR2 from the germline V gene are MDHEN and SYDVKM.